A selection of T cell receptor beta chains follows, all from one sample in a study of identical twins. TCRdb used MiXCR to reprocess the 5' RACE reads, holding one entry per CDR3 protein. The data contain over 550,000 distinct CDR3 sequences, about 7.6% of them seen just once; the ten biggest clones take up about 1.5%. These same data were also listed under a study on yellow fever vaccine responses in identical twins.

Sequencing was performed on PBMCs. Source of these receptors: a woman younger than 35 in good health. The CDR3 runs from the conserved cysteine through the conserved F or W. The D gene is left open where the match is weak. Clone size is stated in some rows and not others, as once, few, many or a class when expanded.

CDR3: CASSRAGASGNTIYF; DNA: TGTGCCAGCTCCCGGGCAGGGGCGAGTGGAAACACCATATATTTT; V: TRBV2; J: TRBJ1-3; size: NA; D: NA
CDR3: CASSLVTVTTYEQYF; DNA: TGCGCCAGCAGCTTAGTGACAGTTACAACCTACGAGCAGTACTTC; V: TRBV5-1; J: TRBJ2-7; size: NA; D: NA
CDR3: CATTGGNTGELFF; DNA: TGTGCTACAACTGGGGGGAACACCGGGGAGCTGTTTTTT; V: TRBV28; J: TRBJ2-2; size: NA; D: NA
CDR3: CDISEPRTGLLRYF; DNA: TGTGACATCAGTGAGCCCAGAACAGGCCTGCTACGGTATTTT; V: TRBV10-3; J: TRBJ2-3; size: NA; D: NA
CDR3: CATSRGAGLVEQFF; DNA: TGTGCCACCAGCAGAGGGGCCGGGCTGGTTGAGCAGTTCTTC; V: TRBV15; J: TRBJ2-1; size: many; D: NA
CDR3: CASSAIAGGSYNEQFF; DNA: TGTGCCAGCAGCGCGATAGCGGGAGGATCATACAATGAGCAGTTCTTC; V: TRBV7-9; J: TRBJ2-1; size: NA; D: TRBD2
CDR3: CACQRQGANTGELFF; DNA: TGTGCCTGCCAGAGACAGGGTGCGAACACCGGGGAGCTGTTTTTT; V: TRBV6-1; J: TRBJ2-2; size: NA; D: TRBD1
CDR3: CASSQTSGRTDTQYF; DNA: TGTGCCAGCAGCCAGACTAGCGGGAGAACAGATACGCAGTATTTT; V: TRBV7-2; J: TRBJ2-3; size: many; D: TRBD2
CDR3: CATSDFGLAGAGEQFF; DNA: TGTGCCACCAGTGATTTTGGGTTAGCGGGAGCGGGTGAGCAGTTCTTC; V: TRBV24-1; J: TRBJ2-1; size: many; D: TRBD2
CDR3: CASSLFVTRTAETQYF; DNA: TGCGCCAGCAGCTTGTTTGTCACCAGGACAGCGGAGACCCAGTACTTC; V: TRBV5-1; J: TRBJ2-5; size: many; D: NA
CDR3: CASSNLGTSGSHEQFF; DNA: TGCGCCAGCAGCAACCTCGGGACTAGCGGGTCCCATGAGCAGTTCTTC; V: TRBV5-1; J: TRBJ2-1; size: few; D: TRBD2
CDR3: CASGKGNTEAFF; DNA: TGTGCCAGCGGAAAGGGTAACACTGAAGCTTTCTTT; V: TRBV7-9; J: TRBJ1-1; size: few; D: NA
CDR3: CASSLGTSPGGELFF; DNA: TGTGCCAGCAGTCTTGGGACTTCGCCCGGCGGGGAGCTGTTTTTT; V: TRBV6-1; J: TRBJ2-2; size: many; D: NA
CDR3: CSARMGLAGDEQFF; DNA: TGCAGTGCTAGAATGGGGCTAGCGGGAGATGAGCAGTTCTTC; V: TRBV20-1; J: TRBJ2-1; size: NA; D: TRBD2
CDR3: CASSFGNYGSQETQYF; DNA: TGTGCCAGCAGCTTTGGGAACTACGGGAGTCAAGAGACCCAGTACTTC; V: TRBV7-8; J: TRBJ2-5; size: NA; D: NA
CDR3: CAISVGAVRVDTQYF; DNA: TGTGCCATCAGTGTGGGGGCGGTTCGTGTAGATACGCAGTATTTT; V: TRBV10-3; J: TRBJ2-3; size: few; D: NA
CDR3: CAGGTSRDSPLHF; DNA: TGCGCCGGGGGAACTTCTCGGGATTCACCCCTCCACTTT; V: TRBV4-1; J: TRBJ1-6; size: NA; D: NA
CDR3: CAISVGTAQETQYF; DNA: TGTGCCATCAGTGTTGGGACAGCCCAAGAGACCCAGTACTTC; V: TRBV10-3; J: TRBJ2-5; size: NA; D: TRBD1
CDR3: CASSPAAYEAFF; DNA: TGTGCCAGCTCACCAGCGGCCTATGAAGCTTTCTTT; V: TRBV18; J: TRBJ1-1; size: NA; D: NA
CDR3: CASSLSSGLSSYEQYF; DNA: TGTGCCAGCAGTTTATCTAGCGGGTTAAGCTCCTACGAGCAGTACTTC; V: TRBV27; J: TRBJ2-7; size: many; D: TRBD2
CDR3: CASSQDVVAGVGETQYF; DNA: TGTGCCAGCAGCCAAGATGTGGTAGCGGGAGTGGGTGAGACCCAGTACTTC; V: TRBV3-1; J: TRBJ2-5; size: many; D: TRBD2
CDR3: CASSNQQGWETQYF; DNA: TGTGCCAGCAGCAATCAACAGGGGTGGGAGACCCAGTACTTC; V: TRBV12-3/TRBV12-4; J: TRBJ2-5; size: few; D: TRBD1
CDR3: CASSSASYNEQFF; DNA: TGTGCCAGCAGTTCCGCGAGCTACAATGAGCAGTTCTTC; V: TRBV6-5; J: TRBJ2-1; size: NA; D: NA
CDR3: CSARDPWRRLGNEQFF; DNA: TGCAGTGCTAGAGATCCCTGGCGGAGGCTGGGAAATGAGCAGTTCTTC; V: TRBV20-1; J: TRBJ2-1; size: many; D: NA
CDR3: CATSDPTSSSYEQYF; DNA: TGTGCCACCAGTGATCCGACATCGAGCTCCTACGAGCAGTACTTC; V: TRBV24-1; J: TRBJ2-7; size: many; D: NA
CDR3: CASSPQTPNEKLFF; DNA: TGTGCCAGCAGCCCACAGACTCCTAATGAAAAACTGTTTTTT; V: TRBV7-9; J: TRBJ1-4; size: NA; D: NA
CDR3: CASSLPTSGRANEQFF; DNA: TGTGCCAGCAGCCTCCCGACTAGCGGGAGGGCGAATGAGCAGTTCTTC; V: TRBV16; J: TRBJ2-1; size: few; D: TRBD2
CDR3: CASSYSGGQDEQFF; DNA: TGTGCCAGCAGTTACTCTGGTGGGCAGGATGAGCAGTTCTTC; V: TRBV6-5; J: TRBJ2-1; size: many; D: NA
CDR3: CTISLYPRPPGASYEQYF; DNA: TGTACCATCAGTTTATATCCGAGACCACCGGGAGCCTCCTACGAGCAGTACTTC; V: TRBV12-3/TRBV12-4; J: TRBJ2-7; size: NA; D: NA
CDR3: CPSSLYRGTNNEQFF; DNA: TGTCCCAGCAGTTTATACCGAGGCACCAACAATGAGCAGTTCTTC; V: TRBV12-3/TRBV12-4; J: TRBJ2-1; size: NA; D: NA
CDR3: CASRLDLSSYNEQFF; DNA: TGTGCCAGCAGACTGGACCTATCCTCCTACAATGAGCAGTTCTTC; V: TRBV3-1; J: TRBJ2-1; size: NA; D: NA
CDR3: CATSELDADTQYF; DNA: TGTGCCACCAGTGAACTCGATGCGGATACGCAGTATTTT; V: TRBV24-1; J: TRBJ2-3; size: NA; D: NA
CDR3: CASRPGAGTGNTGELFF; DNA: TGCGCCAGCAGACCCGGGGCCGGGACGGGGAACACCGGGGAGCTGTTTTTT; V: TRBV5-1; J: TRBJ2-2; size: many; D: NA
CDR3: CASSSFTGGQETQYF; DNA: TGTGCCAGCAGCAGCTTTACGGGAGGCCAAGAGACCCAGTACTTC; V: TRBV28; J: TRBJ2-5; size: few; D: TRBD2
CDR3: CASSEVGLAGVGDTQYF; DNA: TGCGCCAGCAGTGAAGTGGGACTAGCGGGGGTCGGGGATACGCAGTATTTT; V: TRBV10-2; J: TRBJ2-3; size: once; D: TRBD2
CDR3: CASQPLQGVHEQYF; DNA: TGTGCCTCCCAACCGCTACAGGGGGTCCACGAGCAGTACTTC; V: TRBV10-3; J: TRBJ2-7; size: few; D: TRBD1
CDR3: CSALTGRSANTGELFF; DNA: TGCAGTGCCCTAACGGGGCGGAGCGCGAACACCGGGGAGCTGTTTTTT; V: TRBV20-1; J: TRBJ2-2; size: NA; D: NA